The 19 T cell receptor beta chains below were found in one sample sequenced in a study of Ad26.COV2.S vaccination and SARS-CoV-2 variants. The treatment is: around 19 received Ad26.COV2.S at low or high dose, single or two shots; about five received placebo; per-sample allocation not given. Vaccine and placebo recipients were sampled on day 63 after the first injection. Data came from immunoSEQ multiplex PCR; TCRdb stores just in-frame clones and leaves some out. The repertoire holds some 350,000 clones, 90% seen once, with approximately 5% in the top ten. The specimen was peripheral blood, collected in a trial of Ad26.COV2.S vaccine versus placebo. These receptors all stem from a person between 18 and 65 years old who received the Ad26.COV2.S COVID-19 vaccine or a placebo.

The chain uses TRBV5-1 and TRBJ2-7, with D possibly being TRBD2 (6 bases). V was shortened by 2 bases and J by 2 bases, with 20 bases between the two germline ends. This CDR3 has 17 amino acids. CDR1 and CDR2 from the germline V gene are SGHRS and YFSETQ. The CDR3 here is CASSLKAGGVVPYEQYF. CDR3 coding DNA: TGCGCCAGCAGCTTAAAAGCCGGGGGTGTGGTCCCCTACGAGCAGTACTTC.

V is TRBV7-9 and J is TRBJ1-4; 7 bases map to TRBD1. Germline values: CDR1 SEHNR, CDR2 FQNEAQ (reference sequence). The CDR3 totals 16 residues. The ends lost 5 bases at V and 4 bases at J; junction bases unmatched: 10. Written as DNA, the CDR3 is TGTGCCAGCAGCACCCCGGGACAGTTTTATAATGAAAAACTGTTTTTT. Translated: CASSTPGQFYNEKLFF.

The V gene is TRBV20-1, the J gene TRBJ2-2; D is undetermined. Trimming stripped 6 bases from V and 1 base from J, with 3 bases between. Germline assignment: CDR1 DFQATT and CDR2 SNEGSKA (reference sequence). The CDR3 covers 11 residues. The CDR3: CSAVNTGELFF. The CDR3 DNA reads as TGCAGTGCAGTGAACACCGGGGAGCTGTTTTTT.

V and J are TRBV18 and TRBJ2-6; D gene ambiguous. Looked up from germline, CDR1 is KGHSH and CDR2 is LQKENI. There are 16 residues in the CDR3. V shed 3 bases and J shed 0 bases, with 9 bases lying between them. This CDR3 reads CASSPPGLSGANVLTF. DNA of the CDR3: TGTGCCAGCTCACCCCCCGGCCTCTCTGGGGCCAACGTCCTGACTTTC.

The chain carries TRBV5-5 and TRBJ2-5; maybe TRBD1 (6 bases). The germline CDR1 and CDR2 sequences are SGHKS and YYEKEE (reference sequence). The CDR3 sequence is 14 residues long. The V gene lost 2 bases and the J gene lost 2 bases, with 10 bases spanning the gap. For the CDR3, the DNA is TGTGCCAGCAGCTTAACCGGGACACAAGAGACCCAGTACTTC. Translation gives CASSLTGTQETQYF.

Here the CDR3 reads CASSLEARVDTGELFF. The CDR3 nucleotides are TGCGCCAGCAGCTTGGAAGCTAGGGTTGACACCGGGGAGCTGTTTTTT. This chain connects TRBV5-1 to TRBJ2-2; D unclear. V was shortened by 0 bases and J by 3 bases, with 12 bases between the two germline ends. Germline lookup yields CDR1 SGHRS and CDR2 YFSETQ. CDR3 length: 16 residues. The variable domain in full, with the rest retrieved from reference TRBV5-1 and TRBJ2-2, is KAGVTQTPRYLIKTRGQQVTLSCSPISGHRSVSWYQQTPGQGLQFLFEYFSETQRNKGNFPGRFSGRQFSNSRSEMNVSTLELGDSALYLCASSLEARVDTGELFFGEGSRLTVL.

The chain is built from TRBV18 and TRBJ2-1; 12 nucleotides align to TRBD2. Germline V lookup: CDR1 KGHSH, CDR2 LQKENI. The CDR3 has 13 residues. After removal of 6 bases from V and 13 bases from J, the junction contained 7 bases not matched to a gene. The CDR3 region has the DNA TGTGCCAGCTCTCGTGGACTAGCGGGAAACCAGTTCTTC. It encodes CASSRGLAGNQFF. The full variable domain, rest sourced from reference TRBV18 and TRBJ2-1, is NAGVMQNPRHLVRRRGQEARLRCSPMKGHSHVYWYRQLPEEGLKFMVYLQKENIIDESGMPKERFSAEFPKEGPSILRIQQVVRGDSAAYFCASSRGLAGNQFFGPGTRLTVL.

V is TRBV6-6 and J is TRBJ1-5; possibly TRBD1 for D (5 bases). The CDR3 consists of 15 residues. Germline values: CDR1 MNHNY, CDR2 SVGAGI (reference sequence). V was shortened by 5 bases and J by 1 base, with 12 bases between the two germline ends. The chain's CDR3 is CASSPQGGSNQPQHF. CDR3 coding DNA: TGTGCCAGCAGTCCCCAGGGTGGAAGCAATCAGCCCCAGCATTTT.

The chain has TRBV4-3 and TRBJ1-2; no firm D call. CDR3 length: 13 amino acids. The V gene lost 4 bases and the J gene lost 8 bases, with 14 bases spanning the gap. In germline, CDR1 is LGHNA, CDR2 YSLEER. CDR3 protein: CASSPVAGRGYTF. CDR3 bases: TGCGCCAGCAGCCCCGTGGCAGGTCGCGGCTACACCTTC.

V is TRBV6-6 and J is TRBJ2-2, with 9 bases matching TRBD1. V gave up 6 bases and J gave up 13 bases; unmatched junction bases: 12. The CDR3 extends over 14 amino acids. Germline CDR1 is MNHNY and CDR2 is SVGAGI (reference sequence). The CDR3 bases are TGTGCCAGCAGCCCGGACAGGGGCCCACTGGGGCTGTTTTTT. It encodes CASSPDRGPLGLFF.

CDR3 nucleotide sequence: TGTGCCAGCAGTTACAGGGCAGGGGGCGGTGGGGCTTTCTTT. This encodes CASSYRAGGGGAFF. The chain is built from TRBV6-5 and TRBJ1-1; the match to TRBD1 covers 8 bases. Germline CDR1 MNHEY, CDR2 SVGAGI. There are 14 residues in the CDR3. V trimming: 2 bases; J trimming: 11 bases; junction bases outside the gene matches: 10.

The V and J genes are TRBV5-1 and TRBJ2-7, with D possibly matching TRBD2 (5 bases). The CDR3 loop spans 18 amino acids. The germline CDR1 and CDR2 sequences are SGHRS and YFSETQ. The V gene lost 0 bases and the J gene lost 1 base, with 20 bases spanning the gap. CDR3: CASSLGSGGPRTSYEQYF. The CDR3, as DNA: TGCGCCAGCAGCTTGGGGTCGGGTGGGCCCAGGACTTCCTACGAGCAGTACTTC.

This clone was recorded once. The rearrangement uses TRBV20-1 and TRBJ2-4; D not certain. V was shortened by 6 bases and J by 6 bases, with 9 bases between the two germline ends. Germline V gives CDR1 DFQATT, CDR2 SNEGSKA (reference sequence). This CDR3 has 11 amino acids. This CDR3 reads CSAGPRNIQYF. The DNA for the CDR3 is TGCAGTGCCGGACCCAGAAACATTCAGTACTTC.

CDR3 nucleotide sequence: TGTGCCAGCAGCCCCCATCGGGCGGGGGGGAACATTCAGTACTTC. This codes for CASSPHRAGGNIQYF. The chain joins TRBV7-2 to TRBJ2-4; 9 bases match TRBD2. CDR3 length: 15 amino acids. With V trimmed by 5 bases and J by 7 bases, 9 bases remained unmatched. Germline assignment: CDR1 SGHTA and CDR2 FQGNSA.

V and J are TRBV6-2 or TRBV6-3 and TRBJ1-1; D call uncertain. Looked up from germline, CDR1 is MNHEY and CDR2 is SVGEGT. V was pared by 2 bases and J by 4 bases, with 14 bases between. CDR3 length: 15 amino acids. CDR3 sequence reads: CASSYISGYRTEAFF. CDR3 bases: TGTGCCAGCAGTTACATCAGCGGGTACCGCACTGAAGCTTTCTTT.

The chain links TRBV15 to TRBJ1-2; D remains unclear. The V end lost 3 bases, the J end lost 2 bases, and 7 bases lay between the germline ends. The CDR3 consists of 13 residues. Germline CDR1 reads LNHNV; CDR2 reads YYDKDF (reference sequence). The CDR3 DNA reads as TGTGCCACCAGCAGTAGACGGAACTATGGCTACACCTTC. It codes for CATSSRRNYGYTF.

The chain has TRBV9 and TRBJ2-1; D is undetermined. Between the trimmed V and J ends, which lost 1 base and 8 bases, there was a span of 13 bases. CDR3 length equals 14 residues. CDR1 SGDLS and CDR2 YYNGEE come from the germline V gene. The CDR3 nucleotides read TGTGCCAGCAGCGTAAATGTAAACACCGATGAGCAGTTCTTC. It is translated as CASSVNVNTDEQFF.

The gene calls are TRBV6-5 and TRBJ1-2, with no clear D. The germline gives CDR1 MNHEY, CDR2 SVGAGI. The CDR3 is 11 residues long. V lost 6 bases and J 8 bases, leaving 10 bases between the germline ends. The CDR3 reads CASRYMDGYTF. The CDR3 DNA follows: TGTGCCAGCAGATACATGGACGGCTACACCTTC.

The genes are TRBV29-1 and TRBJ1-2; possible D gene TRBD1, 5 bases. V lost 7 bases and J 1 base, leaving 10 bases between the germline ends. Germline V lookup: CDR1 SQVTM, CDR2 ANQGSEA. This CDR3 spans 12 amino acids. The CDR3 DNA reads TGCAGCGCCTGGGGCAATAACTATGGCTACACCTTC. It codes for CSAWGNNYGYTF.